Below are 10 T cell receptor beta chains sequenced from a single sample in a study of blood T cell repertoires in COVID-19. Some clones are missing from TCRdb's copy, which holds only in-frame ones; the method was immunoSEQ multiplex PCR. The table lists 150,000 to 200,000 clones, approximately 86% of them singletons, with more than 3% in the top ten. Sequenced input: peripheral blood. The receptors stem from a man in his 70s with acute or convalescent COVID-19.

The CDR3 loop is CASSLGGGRNTEAFF. Written as DNA, the CDR3 is TGTGCCAGCAGCCTGGGCGGGGGCAGGAACACTGAAGCTTTCTTT. V usage is TRBV6-6 and J usage is TRBJ1-1; tentative D call: TRBD1 (6 bases). The germline V gene has CDR1 MNHNY and CDR2 SVGAGI (reference sequence). Trimming cost V 6 bases and J 1 base, with 15 bases left between them. The length of the CDR3 is 15 residues.

V usage is TRBV25-1 and J usage is TRBJ2-5, with 9 bases aligning to TRBD1. The ends lost 4 bases at V and 4 bases at J; junction bases unmatched: 7. From germline, CDR1 is MGHDK and CDR2 SYGVNS. CDR3 length equals 15 residues. CDR3 nucleotides: TGTGCCAGCAGTGCCTCCGGGACAGGGCGAGAGACCCAGTACTTC. Protein: CASSASGTGRETQYF.

The V and J genes are TRBV28 and TRBJ2-2; D is unclear. Trimming took off 2 bases at V and 4 bases at J, with 8 bases between the two ends. Germline V gene sequence: CDR1 MDHEN, CDR2 SYDVKM. This CDR3 has 14 residues. For the CDR3, the DNA is TGTGCCAGCAGTTTAGTAGCAGTCACCGGGGAGCTGTTTTTT. Translation gives CASSLVAVTGELFF.

There are a few counts of this clone. The chain uses TRBV4-1 and TRBJ2-1; a weak D match, TRBD1 (5 bases). Trimming stripped 1 base from V and 7 bases from J, with 11 bases between. The germline V gene encodes CDR1 MGHRA and CDR2 YSYEKL. This CDR3 has 14 residues. The CDR3 coding sequence is TGCGCCAGCAGCCAAGGGCAGGGTCGAAATGAGCAGTTCTTC. Its translation is CASSQGQGRNEQFF.

This chain joins TRBV27 and TRBJ1-3, with 7 bases that match TRBD1. The CDR3 loop spans 15 amino acids. V gave up 5 bases and J gave up 4 bases; unmatched junction bases: 8. The germline CDR1 and CDR2 sequences are MNHEY and SMNVEV (reference sequence). The CDR3, as DNA: TGTGCCAGCAGTCGAGACAGGGAAGGAGGAAACACCATATATTTT. This gives the protein CASSRDREGGNTIYF.

CDR3 loop: CASSDSWEAPQYF. The CDR3, as DNA: TGTGCCAGCAGTGATAGTTGGGAGGCCCCCCAGTACTTC. The chain recombines TRBV2 with TRBJ2-5; maybe TRBD2 (6 bases). Germline V gene sequence: CDR1 SNHLY, CDR2 FYNNEI. CDR3 size: 13 residues. Trimming left V 3 bases short and J 9 bases short, with 14 bases between.

V is TRBV18 and J is TRBJ2-3, with 8 bases that match TRBD1. CDR1 KGHSH and CDR2 LQKENI come from the germline V gene. The V gene end was trimmed by 2 bases and the J gene end by 4 bases; junction bases not matched to a gene: 8. The CDR3 loop spans 16 amino acids. CDR3 in DNA: TGTGCCAGCTCACCAGGGGGCAGGGGGCGTTCAGATACGCAGTATTTT. Amino acid sequence: CASSPGGRGRSDTQYF.

A note on this clone: Sequence at one end of the junction differs from germline and may be a read error. V gene TRBV7-6 combines with J gene TRBJ2-3; TRBD1 is a possible D gene (5 bases). From germline, CDR1 is SGHVS and CDR2 FNYEAQ. This CDR3 has 12 amino acids. CDR3 sequence (DNA): TGTGCCAGCAGCAGCTGGGGCAGTCCAGCCATTTTT. Its translation is CASSSWGSPAIF.

This clone occurred once. The chain employs TRBV6-4 and TRBJ1-6; tentatively, D is TRBD1 (5 bases). Germline V gene sequence: CDR1 MRHNA, CDR2 SNTAGT. This CDR3 comprises 13 residues. V was trimmed by 3 bases and J by 8 bases, leaving 8 bases between them. CDR3 protein: CASSEIGDSPLHF. In nucleotides, the CDR3 is TGTGCCAGCAGTGAAATAGGGGATTCACCCCTCCACTTT.

The V call is TRBV9, the J call TRBJ2-2, with 8 bases aligning to TRBD1. V lost 3 bases to trimming and J lost 7 bases; unmatched junction nucleotides: 5. CDR1 and CDR2 (germline): SGDLS, YYNGEE. The CDR3 has 14 residues. The CDR3, as DNA: TGTGCCAGCAGCGCCGGACAGGGCGGCGGGGAGCTGTTTTTT. Translation: CASSAGQGGGELFF.